What follows describes a single T cell receptor (beta chain). Antigen: not known. PCR employed 60 Vbeta and 13 Jbeta primers. Clones were read by immunoSEQ multiplex PCR, and TCRdb kept only the in-frame ones, dropping some. The sample includes 150,000 to 200,000 clones, around 78% of them seen just once. The source of the sample is a study of cytomegalovirus exposure and HLA in healthy donors. The study's findings and limits: Investigators reported some 150 TCR beta chains as tied to cytomegalovirus. As a later analysis showed, a missense DCLRE1C variant was linked to trimming of TCR beta V- and J-genes. Several top significant clusters appeared, in a later analysis, to be linked to common viral pathogens. Presence/absence analyses rested on an assumption that sequencing depth was roughly uniform across donors.

V was trimmed by 5 bases and J by 4 bases, leaving 14 bases between them. This CDR3 spans 14 amino acids. Looked up from germline, CDR1 is MNHEY and CDR2 is SVGAGI. The V call is TRBV6-5, the J call TRBJ1-1; D may be TRBD1 (6 bases). The sequencing sample was made of PBMCs. This receptor was obtained from a woman between 35 and 50 years old in good health and CMV-seronegative. CDR3 loop: CASSKGDRSTEAFF. CDR3 DNA sequence: TGTGCCAGCAGTAAGGGGGACCGGAGCACTGAAGCTTTCTTT.